The T cell receptor beta chain under discussion was sequenced for a study of blood T cell repertoires in COVID-19. Study members were between about 18 and 95 years old and lived in fewer than 30 US regions. Cohorts were based on clinical histories the participants reported. Original handling: Using reference gene primer amplification, nucleated cell counts were estimated. Sequenced by immunoSEQ multiplex PCR; TCRdb stores in-frame clones only, minus some. V and J calls and clone size are as listed in that table; D and trimming were resolved from the DNA. The sample lists 400,000 or so clones, 90% occurring once. In regard to this clone: The junction shows a germline mismatch at one end, possibly a read error. Other nucleotide sequences in the sample specify the same CDR3.

The specimen was PBMCs or T cells enriched from blood (not recorded which). The source is a man aged 18 to 35 who had recovered from COVID-19.

The CDR3 here is CASSQGQGNQPQHF. CDR3 sequence (DNA): TGTGCCAGCAGCCAAGGGCAGGGCAACCAGCCCCAGCATTTT. V and J are TRBV3-1 (or the pseudogene TRBV3-2) and TRBJ1-5, with a tentative D call TRBD1 (5 bases). This CDR3 is 14 amino acids long. Germline loops: CDR1 LGHDT, CDR2 YNNKEL (reference sequence).